The clone carrying this T cell receptor (beta chain) occurred once. Its matching antigen is unknown. This specimen belongs to a study of T cell responses to AZD1222 COVID-19 vaccine. Study context: Analyses pooled second doses at about 4 or about 12 weeks. Study-wide points: As reported, nearly half of all spike-specific TCRs target variant regions that are unmutated. Two AZD1222 administrations were followed by greater Spike-specific TCR breadth and depth.

Sequencing was performed with immunoSEQ multiplex PCR; in TCRdb, only in-frame clones are kept and a portion is missing. The sample yields 95,000 to 150,000 clones, 85% to 90% seen once. Germline V gene sequence: CDR1 KGHSH, CDR2 LQKENI. CDR3 length equals 13 residues. Trimming took 6 bases from V and 6 from J, leaving 14 bases between them. The J gene is TRBJ1-1, the V gene TRBV18, with D possibly being TRBD1 (6 bases). Sequences were derived from peripheral blood, sampled on day 0 of AZD1222 vaccination. This TCR was sampled from an adult in good health. The CDR3 is CASSDSGDAEAFF. CDR3 nucleotides: TGTGCCAGCTCGGATTCAGGGGACGCTGAAGCTTTCTTT.